This TCR beta chain appears in the sequencing data of a study of glioma-infiltrating T cells after dendritic cell vaccination listed by TCRdb under 2016. At the level of the whole study: Of the 15 glioblastoma patients in the cohort, all drawn from Phase I and II dendritic cell vaccination trials, 9 were newly diagnosed and 6 had recurrent disease. Patients received autologous tumor lysate-pulsed dendritic cell vaccination between about 2002 and 2013. To make the vaccine, monocyte-derived dendritic cells were cultured for under eight days with IL-4 and GM-CSF and then pulsed overnight with autologous tumor lysate. Patients received three intradermal dendritic cell vaccine injections at biweekly intervals in the arm below the axilla. In glioblastoma patients vaccinated with dendritic cells, deep sequencing of TCR beta CDR3 regions served to measure tumor-infiltrating lymphocyte content and to compare repertoires between tumor and blood. TCR sequencing metrics, including TIL content and tumor-blood repertoire overlap, were correlated with survival after dendritic cell vaccination. What the research found in general, with its limitations: Higher estimated pretreatment TIL content predicted longer time to progression and overall survival after dendritic cell vaccination. The response model built on TCR overlap across three groups was characterized as speculative, with prospective validation still needed. The cohort was small and heterogeneous, few patients had complete blood and tumor sets, and even fewer had initial-recurrent tumor pairs. No direct relationship between TCR clonality and survival was found, suggesting a diverse polyclonal response may matter.

TCRB CDR3 regions were amplified from roughly 1.8 ug genomic DNA, or all available DNA if less, using the immunoSEQ assay. The multiplex PCR relied on 60 forward primers for TCR V beta segments and 13 reverse primers for J beta segments. To estimate reads per starting template, synthetic control templates were spiked into each sample at limiting dilution. Sequencing produced 87 bp reads on the Illumina HiSeq System. The published analysis was carried out like this. To remove PCR and sequencing errors, closely related sequences were merged with a nearest neighbor algorithm. TCR overlap was defined as the percentage of unique tumor TCR beta sequences that were also present in the same patient's peripheral blood. In its TCRdb copy, this immuneACCESS table keeps in-frame sequences only and misses some clones. Where compared with another copy, unresolved V genes explain less than half of these, and the others have no known cause. V, J and clone size are those of that table, while D and trimming were read from the DNA. The sample records fewer than 60,000 clones, about 89% of which are singletons. 5% to 6% of the sample lies in the top ten.

Turning to this clone: It lacks a known antigen. Base qualities are not provided; no much larger clone lies one nucleotide away.

The meaning of the sample's time point label: after dendritic cell vaccination, including at tumor progression/relapse. Selection of patients required sufficient residual fresh-frozen tumor tissue and over two years of available survival data. An isocitrate dehydrogenase mutation was not carried by any of the glioblastoma patients, although molecular status was otherwise variable. PBMC were collected before vaccination, two weeks after the third vaccination, and at tumor progression when it occurred. The Qiagen DNeasy Blood extraction Kit was used to extract genomic DNA. Sequences SGDLS (CDR1) and YYNGEE (CDR2) are obtained from the germline V gene. Trimming accounts for 3 bases at V and 5 bases at J, while the number of junction bases matched to no gene is 3. Taken from cysteine to phenylalanine, the CDR3 has 13 residues. Only the CDR3 portion is preserved as DNA: 39 bases, with reading frame beginning at the first base.

The chain is assembled from TRBV9 and TRBJ1-1, and 8 bases in between align with TRBD1. Sequencing used blood, obtained after dendritic cell vaccination. The sequence derives from a human donor with glioblastoma. The DNA sequence reads TGTGCCAGCAGCGACCGGACAGGGACTGAAGCTTTCTTT. Its protein reads: CASSDRTGTEAFF.